This T cell receptor beta chain was observed in a study of shared clonotypes between healthy human individuals. Study information: Donors had three CD4 naive, three CD4 memory, two CD8 naive and one CD8 memory plate apiece. Study-wide points: Deeper or shallower sequencing was expected to change how clonotypes are shared among donors.

Note on this clone: Its matching antigen is unknown.

V shed 5 bases, J shed 7 bases, and the junction held 3 bases outside the gene matches. The CDR3 runs 13 residues. Germline assignment: CDR1 SGHAT and CDR2 FQNNGV. The assay was carried out at the deep level. Each subset's genomic DNA was split evenly across several immunoSEQ plates. TCRdb's table, derived via immunoSEQ multiplex PCR, lists solely in-frame clones and lacks some. This table holds about 2.4 million clones, 85% to 95% found once. The V call is TRBV11-2, the J call TRBJ2-2, with TRBD1 identical over 8 bases. The TCR originated in a man between 18 and 35 years old in good health. The sequenced sample consisted of naive CD4+ T cells sorted from blood. Documented subset: CD45RA+ positively selected. The CDR3 coding sequence is TGTGCCAGCAGCCCGACAGGGGTCGGGGAGCTGTTTTTT. It is translated as CASSPTGVGELFF.